This T cell receptor (beta chain) was captured by sequencing in a study of blood T cells in healthy people across ages. Study conclusions and caveats: A roughly linear age-dependent decrease characterized TCR beta diversity per million T cells.

This clonotype showed up just a few times. The target antigen is unknown. Through a sample-barcoded 5' primer and a J-beta primer mix, a second PCR was run for roughly 6 to 11 cycles. Each cDNA molecule carried a tag from a template-switch adaptor that contained 12 random nucleotides. TCRdb recomputed calls from the 5' RACE reads with MiXCR, one row per CDR3 protein. The top ten clones hold about 11% of a sample with about 1.6 million distinct CDR3 sequences, roughly a third of them seen once. Germline V gene sequence: CDR1 MNHEY, CDR2 SVGAGI. The V gene end was trimmed by 5 bases and the J gene end by 7 bases; junction bases not matched to a gene: 8. This CDR3 is 16 amino acids long.

The TCR sequence derives from a woman younger than 45 in good health. This chain connects TRBV6-5 to TRBJ2-1; TRBD2 matches at 13 bases. Specimen: blood. DNA for the CDR3: TGTGCCAGCAGTACAAGGACTAGCGGGAGCGATAATGAGCAGTTCTTC. As protein: CASSTRTSGSDNEQFF.